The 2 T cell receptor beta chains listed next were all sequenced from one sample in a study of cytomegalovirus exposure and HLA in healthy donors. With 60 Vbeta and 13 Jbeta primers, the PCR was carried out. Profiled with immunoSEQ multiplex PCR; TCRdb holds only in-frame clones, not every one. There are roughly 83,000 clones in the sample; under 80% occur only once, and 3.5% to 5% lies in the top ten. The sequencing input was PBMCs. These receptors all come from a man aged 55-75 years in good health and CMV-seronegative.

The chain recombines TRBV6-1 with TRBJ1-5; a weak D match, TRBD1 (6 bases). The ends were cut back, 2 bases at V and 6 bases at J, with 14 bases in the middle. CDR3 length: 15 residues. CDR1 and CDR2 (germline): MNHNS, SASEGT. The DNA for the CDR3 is TGTGCCAGCAGTGAATCGGGGGGCTCGGCTCAGCCCCAGCATTTT. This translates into CASSESGGSAQPQHF.

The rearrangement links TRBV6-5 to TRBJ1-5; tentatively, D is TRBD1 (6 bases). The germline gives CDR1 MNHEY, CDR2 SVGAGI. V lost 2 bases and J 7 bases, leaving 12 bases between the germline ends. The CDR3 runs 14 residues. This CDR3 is CASSYRGTFQPQHF. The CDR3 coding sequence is TGTGCCAGCAGTTACCGTGGGACATTCCAGCCCCAGCATTTT.